The T cell receptor beta chain described here comes from a study of T cell responses to AZD1222 COVID-19 vaccine. The study's findings and limits: Repertoires were collected only later (after the peak T cell response had occurred). Seropositivity was recorded at baseline in only a handful of AZD1222 recipients. Spike-specific TCR breadth rose after two AZD1222 doses, and depth rose as well.

Investigators merged groups given second doses at roughly 4 or roughly 12 weeks. Trimming took 4 bases from V and 0 from J; bases not matched to a gene: 6. Germline CDR1 is MGHDK and CDR2 is SYGVNS. The CDR3 spans 16 residues. Clones were sequenced by immunoSEQ multiplex PCR, and TCRdb holds only the in-frame ones, with some missing. The sample lists roughly 120,000 clones; 85% to 90% were seen once. A note on this clone: The antigen remains undetermined.

The clonotype was recovered from an adult who received the AZD1222 COVID-19 vaccine. This chain joins TRBV25-1 and TRBJ1-3; 7 bases align to TRBD1. Material: peripheral blood, obtained 28 days after the second AZD1222 dose. The CDR3 coding sequence is TGTGCCAGCAGTGCCCTTCACAGGGGCTCTGGAAACACCATATATTTT. It encodes CASSALHRGSGNTIYF.